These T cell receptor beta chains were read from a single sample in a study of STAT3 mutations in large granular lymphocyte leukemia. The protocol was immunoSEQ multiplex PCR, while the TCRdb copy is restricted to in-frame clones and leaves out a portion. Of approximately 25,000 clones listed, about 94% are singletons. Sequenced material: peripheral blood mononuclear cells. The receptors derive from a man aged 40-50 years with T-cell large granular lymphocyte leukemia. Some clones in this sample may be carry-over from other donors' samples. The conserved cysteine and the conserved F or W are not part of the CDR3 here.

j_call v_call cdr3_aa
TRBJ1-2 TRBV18 ASSPDRGIYGYT
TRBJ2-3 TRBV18 ASSPKTGGRSSTDTQY
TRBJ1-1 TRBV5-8 ASSLSTEAF
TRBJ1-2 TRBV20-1 SARGTTGYT
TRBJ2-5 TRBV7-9 ASSLAPGLAVQETQY
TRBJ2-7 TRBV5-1 ASSLEVVRDRH
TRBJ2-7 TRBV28 ASRTASGQTYEQY
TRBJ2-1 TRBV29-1 SAELAGADNEQF
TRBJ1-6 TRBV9 ASSPTQGLALYSPLH
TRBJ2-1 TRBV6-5 ASRPGLADYNEQF
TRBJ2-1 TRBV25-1 ASSVSGRVNEQF
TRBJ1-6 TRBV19 ARKGSPLH
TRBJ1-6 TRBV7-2 ASSPGSSPLH
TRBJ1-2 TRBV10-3 AISEPGHEANYGYT
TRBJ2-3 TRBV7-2 ASSLVGTSQTTDTQY
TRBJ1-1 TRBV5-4 ASSLALSGTEAF
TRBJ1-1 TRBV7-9 ASSLGNGSNTEAF
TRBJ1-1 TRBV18 ASSPQSEAF
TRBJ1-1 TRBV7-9 ASSYGTAPEAF
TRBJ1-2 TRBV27 ASSLSDRGYGYT
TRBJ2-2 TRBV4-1 ASSQGVLNTGELF
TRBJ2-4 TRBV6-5 ASSYSQGAKNIQY
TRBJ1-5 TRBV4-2 ASSQDLSTNQPQH
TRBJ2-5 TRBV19 ASSPRQRETQY
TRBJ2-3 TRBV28 ASLKGSASGVY
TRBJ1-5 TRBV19 ASSIDSPAFDSNQPQH
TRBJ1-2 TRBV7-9 ASIEGKRDYGYT
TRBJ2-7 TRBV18 ASSPGSYEQY
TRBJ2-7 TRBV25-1 ASAATGYEQY
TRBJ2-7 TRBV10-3 AISESGTKASYEQY
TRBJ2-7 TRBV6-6 ASSSRVYEQY
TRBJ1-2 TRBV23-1 ASSPTPLHSYT
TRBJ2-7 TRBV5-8 ASSPGQGASYEQY
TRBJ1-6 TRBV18 ASSLNPGVSSPLH
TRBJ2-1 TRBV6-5 ASSKTGVNEQF
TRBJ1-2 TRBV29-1 SVEDPDRSYT
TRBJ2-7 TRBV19 ASSPQGTSGGYEQY
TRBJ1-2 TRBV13 ASSLERGRLGYT
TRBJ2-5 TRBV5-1 ASSLSAVGSQETQY
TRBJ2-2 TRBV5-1 ASSDGTGSLGTGELF
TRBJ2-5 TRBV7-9 ASSSDVYQETQY
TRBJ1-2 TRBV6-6 ASSYSRGRGYT
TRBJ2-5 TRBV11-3 ASSLGGTSGGQETQY
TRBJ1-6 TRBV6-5 ASRPIGGNSPLH
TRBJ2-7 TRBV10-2 ASTPREYDEQY
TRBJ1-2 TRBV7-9 ASSLEHNNYGYT
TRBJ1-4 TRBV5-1 ASTLAWGEGEKLF
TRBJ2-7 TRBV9 ASSVAGEVYYEQY
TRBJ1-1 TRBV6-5 ASSSRSQQNTEAF
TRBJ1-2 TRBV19 ASSMRVSLGYGYT
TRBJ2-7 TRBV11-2 ASSLTSGGIYEQY
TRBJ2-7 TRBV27 ASRGSSYEQY